The entry that follows covers one T cell receptor beta chain sequence. Its antigen is still unknown. The observed sequence ends 3 residues before the CDR3 terminus, with the missing tail filled in from the germline J gene. Germline-derived CDR1 and CDR2 are SGHTA and FQGNSA. The CDR3 spans 15 residues. Trimming took 3 bases from V and 1 from J, leaving 10 bases between them. The sample originates from a study of T cells in women clearing cervical HPV infection. All participants had a single incident cervical HPV16 infection, and prevalent HPV16 infections were excluded. Produced via immunoSEQ multiplex PCR; TCRdb's table is partial and in-frame only. In all, the sample yields roughly 32,000 clones. The study's findings and limits: Effector/memory and HPV-specific T cells were not isolated, and association timing is unknown. Cases and controls were distinguished at AUC 0.65 to 0.85 by richness and V genes.

The J gene is TRBJ1-3, the V gene TRBV7-2; D gene ambiguous. The receptor comes from a woman between 18 and 70 years old with a cervical HPV16 infection that either progressed to CIN3+ or cleared (not recorded which). Source material: blood buffy coat. The CDR3 sequence: CASSFPSGSGNTIYF. Incomplete CDR3 DNA: TGTGCCAGCAGCTTCCCCTCAGGATCTGGAAACACC. Looking up the rest from reference TRBV7-2 and TRBJ1-3 gives the full variable domain: GAGVSQSPSNKVTEKGKDVELRCDPISGHTALYWYRQSLGQGLEFLIYFQGNSAPDKSGLPSDRFSAERTGGSVSTLTIQRTQQEDSAVYLCASSFPSGSGNTIYFGEGSWLTVV.